This TCR beta chain was identified during a study of regulatory T cells in long-lasting Graves disease. This clonotype has only a few counts. With iRepertoire HTBI primers and Arm-PCR of CDR3 regions, TCR beta libraries were built. MiXCR, applied by TCRdb to the multiplex PCR reads, yields one record per CDR3 protein. Of 500,000 to 700,000 distinct CDR3 sequences listed, roughly 15% are singletons. Time point defined: newly diagnosed GD, antithyroid drugs for less than 3 months. Construction of the TCR library relied on RNA isolated from PBMCs. The V gene lost 4 bases and the J gene lost 5 bases, with 27 bases spanning the gap. Germline lookup yields CDR1 SGHNT and CDR2 YYREEE (reference sequence). The CDR3 has 18 amino acids. The same specimen was also included in a second study, on T cells in Graves' hyperthyroidism and ophthalmopathy.

The V gene is TRBV5-4, the J gene TRBJ2-5; D may match TRBD1 or TRBD2 (5 bases each). The clonotype was recovered from a woman aged 25 to 45 with Graves disease. Sequences were derived from peripheral blood mononuclear cells (PBMCs), sampled at new diagnosis, from a patient treated with antithyroid drugs. The CDR3 region has the DNA TGTGCCAGCAGCGGGAATGGGGACCGACGCCTCTTTTTGGAGACCCAGTACTTC. Its protein is CASSGNGDRRLFLETQYF.